This T cell receptor (beta chain) came from a study of shared clonotypes between healthy human individuals. Some clones are missing from TCRdb's copy, which holds only in-frame ones; the method was immunoSEQ multiplex PCR. The profile covers over 1.4 million clones, with around 95% appearing a single time and 0.95% to 1.5% taken by the ten largest. Per germline, CDR1 SQVTM and CDR2 ANQGSEA. CDR3 size: 14 residues. Trimming removed 6 bases from V and 0 bases from J, with 11 bases in between. The receptor was isolated from a man aged 30 to 45 in good health. The sequencing sample was made of naive CD4+ T cells sorted from blood. Subset in this sample: CD45RA+ positively selected. The chain is built from TRBV29-1 and TRBJ1-4; D may be TRBD1 (5 bases). In nucleotides, the CDR3 is TGCAGCGTCCAGGGCGTCGCAACTAATGAAAAACTGTTTTTT. Its translation: CSVQGVATNEKLFF.